This TCR beta chain was observed in a study of blood T cell repertoires in COVID-19. Study overall: In each case, the material was cDNA or gDNA derived from T cells, B-cell-depleted T cells, or PBMCs.

The Seattle patients joined while their infection was active and were tracked longitudinally afterward. Method: immunoSEQ multiplex PCR; TCRdb's copy keeps in-frame clones and lacks some. Of about 49,000 clones listed, approximately 95% are singletons. The CDR3 has 14 amino acids. Germline CDR1 KGHSH, CDR2 LQKENI. Trimming cost V 3 bases and J 7 bases; bases outside gene matches: 5. The clonotype originates from a man between 60 and 75 years old with COVID-19, enrolled during active disease. Sequenced material: peripheral blood. The chain uses TRBV18 and TRBJ1-1, with 10 bases that match TRBD1. The CDR3 is CASSPWDRGLEAFF. DNA of the CDR3: TGTGCCAGCTCACCTTGGGACAGGGGCCTTGAAGCTTTCTTT.